The 31 T cell receptor beta chains below come from one sample, sequenced in a study of T cell responses to AZD1222 COVID-19 vaccine. TCRdb keeps only in-frame clones here, not all; method: immunoSEQ multiplex PCR. The table has some 80,000 clones, about 90% seen once. The sequenced sample was peripheral blood, obtained on day 0 of AZD1222 vaccination. All receptors come from an adult in good health.

The chain joins TRBV18 to TRBJ2-5; D remains ambiguous. The ends were cut back, 0 bases at V and 5 bases at J, with 7 bases in the middle. Looked up from germline, CDR1 is KGHSH and CDR2 is LQKENI. The CDR3 has 13 residues. The CDR3 sequence is CASSPPVQETQYF. In DNA, the CDR3 is TGTGCCAGCTCACCACCGGTGCAGGAGACCCAGTACTTC.

The V and J genes are TRBV2 and TRBJ1-2; 8 nucleotides line up with TRBD1. V gave up 4 bases and J gave up 6 bases; unmatched junction bases: 7. The V gene's germline CDR1 is SNHLY and CDR2 FYNNEI. The CDR3 sequence is 14 residues long. Here the CDR3 reads CASSVQGALDGYTF. CDR3 nucleotide sequence: TGTGCCAGCAGTGTTCAGGGGGCATTGGATGGCTACACCTTC.

The rearrangement uses TRBV9 and TRBJ2-3, with D maybe TRBD2 (6 bases). Germline V CDR1 and CDR2: SGDLS, YYNGEE. The CDR3 has 15 amino acids. Trimming removed 4 bases from V and 1 base from J, with 13 bases in between. The CDR3 loop reads CASSPSGDGTDTQYF. The CDR3 bases are TGTGCCAGCAGCCCCTCGGGGGACGGCACAGATACGCAGTATTTT.

The rearrangement joins TRBV6-5 to TRBJ2-7; a possible D gene is TRBD1 (7 bases). Germline V lookup: CDR1 MNHEY, CDR2 SVGAGI. The CDR3 is 14 amino acids. The V end was cut by 8 bases, the J end by 3 bases, with 17 bases between. The CDR3: CASSRGQGGYEQYF. CDR3 sequence (DNA): TGTGCCAGCTCCCGTGGGCAGGGGGGCTACGAGCAGTACTTC.

V is TRBV30 and J is TRBJ1-3, with a tentative D call TRBD1 (6 bases). Germline CDR1 and CDR2: GTSNPN and SVGIG (reference sequence). Trimming stripped 4 bases from V and 0 bases from J, with 10 bases between. This CDR3 spans 14 amino acids. The CDR3 region is CAWKQGHSGNTIYF. DNA for the CDR3: TGTGCCTGGAAACAGGGCCACTCTGGAAACACCATATATTTT.

This chain links TRBV29-1 with TRBJ2-5; possibly TRBD1 or TRBD2 for D (6 bases each). CDR1 and CDR2 (germline): SQVTM, ANQGSEA. This CDR3 is built from 12 residues. Trimming pared 3 bases from V and 7 bases from J, leaving 12 bases between. In nucleotides, the CDR3 is TGCAGCGTTGACGGGGGCGAGGGGACCCAGTACTTC. Its protein product is CSVDGGEGTQYF.

The chain couples TRBV7-3 to TRBJ1-4, with 8 nucleotides matching TRBD1. The CDR3 consists of 15 residues. Germline V gene sequence: CDR1 SGHTA, CDR2 FQGTGA. V dropped 3 bases and J dropped 7; count of bases not matched to a gene: 7. This chain's CDR3 is CASSFTRGRLEKLFF. CDR3 nucleotides: TGTGCCAGCAGCTTTACCAGGGGGCGCCTTGAAAAACTGTTTTTT.

The chain couples TRBV7-8 to TRBJ2-1; 8 bases map to TRBD2. The CDR3 length is 15 residues. The trim removed 1 base at V and 6 bases at J, leaving 5 bases unmatched. Germline lookup yields CDR1 SGHVS and CDR2 FQNEAQ. CDR3 coding DNA: TGTGCCAGCAGCTTAGGTAGCGGGGTTGGCAATGAGCAGTTCTTC. Amino acid sequence: CASSLGSGVGNEQFF.

The rearrangement joins TRBV2 to TRBJ1-3; 8 bases are shared with TRBD1. CDR1 is SNHLY and CDR2 is FYNNEI in the germline V gene. CDR3 length equals 16 residues. V shed 4 bases, J shed 0 bases, and the junction held 5 bases outside the gene matches. The DNA of the CDR3 is TGTGCCAGCAGTGTTGGACAGGGCGCCTCTGGAAACACCATATATTTT. It translates to CASSVGQGASGNTIYF.

The rearrangement joins TRBV27 to TRBJ2-1; 8 positions agree with TRBD1. The CDR3 contains 15 residues. V dropped 4 bases and J dropped 1; count of bases not matched to a gene: 3. The germline V gene has CDR1 MNHEY and CDR2 SMNVEV (reference sequence). The CDR3 protein is CASSSGTGSYNEQFF. CDR3 in DNA: TGTGCCAGCAGTTCCGGGACAGGATCCTACAATGAGCAGTTCTTC.

The rearrangement links TRBV19 to TRBJ2-7; TRBD1 agrees at 8 bases. Trimming at V came to 4 bases and at J to 11 bases, leaving 13 bases not matched to a gene. This CDR3 is built from 14 residues. Germline V gene sequence: CDR1 LNHDA, CDR2 SQIVND (reference sequence). The CDR3 here is CASSNRQGKGPEYF. The CDR3 DNA reads TGTGCCAGTAGTAATCGACAGGGGAAGGGACCAGAGTACTTC.

This chain links TRBV30 with TRBJ1-5, with D unresolved. The V gene's germline CDR1 is GTSNPN and CDR2 SVGIG (reference sequence). Between the trimmed V and J ends, which lost 1 base and 0 bases, there was a span of 4 bases. The CDR3 sequence is 13 residues long. The CDR3 coding sequence is TGTGCCTGGAGTGCTGATAGCAATCAGCCCCAGCATTTT. Its protein is CAWSADSNQPQHF. Full variable domain (remainder filled in from reference TRBV30 and TRBJ1-5): SQTIHQWPATLVQPVGSPLSLECTVEGTSNPNLYWYRQAAGRGLQLLFYSVGIGQISSEVPQNLSASRPQDRQFILSSKKLLLSDSGFYLCAWSADSNQPQHFGDGTRLSIL.

V usage is TRBV27 and J usage is TRBJ1-2; the match to TRBD1 covers 10 bases. Germline loops: CDR1 MNHEY, CDR2 SMNVEV (reference sequence). J lost 6 bases, V lost 7 bases, and 8 bases had no gene match. This CDR3 contains 14 residues. The CDR3 DNA reads as TGTGCCAGCAATCGACAGGGGGCAAGGAATGGCTACACCTTC. Protein sequence: CASNRQGARNGYTF.

The chain links TRBV7-9 to TRBJ1-4; the match to TRBD1 covers 8 bases. CDR1 SEHNR and CDR2 FQNEAQ come from the germline V gene (reference sequence). V shed 4 bases, J shed 8 bases, and the junction held 6 bases outside the gene matches. The CDR3 covers 14 residues. The CDR3 loop reads CASSSYTGGEKLFF. The DNA for the CDR3 is TGTGCCAGCAGCTCATATACAGGGGGGGAAAAACTGTTTTTT.

The rearrangement uses TRBV29-1 and TRBJ2-3; TRBD2 agrees at 9 bases. This CDR3 spans 17 amino acids. J gave up 1 base and V 7 bases, and 15 bases lay outside the gene matches. Looked up from germline, CDR1 is SQVTM and CDR2 is ANQGSEA. CDR3 amino acids: CSAPKALVAGGTDTQYF. In nucleotides, the CDR3 is TGCAGCGCTCCGAAGGCGTTGGTAGCGGGGGGCACAGATACGCAGTATTTT.

The chain joins TRBV19 to TRBJ1-1, with 10 bases aligning to TRBD1. With 4 bases clipped from V and 0 bases from J, the junction kept 5 bases outside the gene matches. This CDR3 region has 16 residues. Germline CDR1 LNHDA, CDR2 SQIVND (reference sequence). CDR3 residues: CASSRDRGDMNTEAFF. DNA for the CDR3: TGTGCCAGTAGTAGGGACAGGGGTGACATGAACACTGAAGCTTTCTTT.

The chain uses TRBV7-2 and TRBJ1-5; weak D call: TRBD1 (6 bases). CDR3 length: 15 residues. V was clipped by 5 bases and J by 6 bases, with 17 bases between them. Germline CDR1 and CDR2: SGHTA and FQGNSA. CDR3 nucleotides: TGTGCCAGCAGCCCTACCCGGGGGGCCTCTCAGCCCCAGCATTTT. Translated: CASSPTRGASQPQHF.

This clone is deemed medium-sized. The V and J genes are TRBV28 and TRBJ1-1; D is unclear. This CDR3 comprises 13 residues. Per the germline V gene, CDR1 is MDHEN and CDR2 is SYDVKM. The germline V and J ends were trimmed by 7 bases and 7 bases, with 16 bases remaining between them. The CDR3, as DNA: TGTGCCAGCAATTATGCTCGAGTTGGTGAAGCTTTCTTT. It translates to CASNYARVGEAFF.

V gene TRBV19 combines with J gene TRBJ1-5; TRBD1 is a possible D gene (5 bases). With 7 bases removed from V and 3 bases from J, the gap between germline ends came to 22 bases. Germline V gene data show CDR1 as LNHDA and CDR2 as SQIVND (reference sequence). CDR3 length: 17 residues. In nucleotides, the CDR3 is TGTGCCAGTACTGGTGAACCGGGACGGCAATTCAATCAGCCCCAGCATTTT. Its protein is CASTGEPGRQFNQPQHF.

The chain employs TRBV11-1 and TRBJ2-7, with D possibly called TRBD1 or TRBD2 (6 bases each). The CDR3 consists of 16 residues. V lost 1 base and J 0 bases, leaving 13 bases between the germline ends. The V gene's germline CDR1 is SGHAT and CDR2 FQDESV (reference sequence). CDR3: CASSLVRGTSSYEQYF. The DNA of the CDR3 is TGTGCCAGCAGCTTAGTTCGGGGGACAAGCTCCTACGAGCAGTACTTC.

The chain combines TRBV3-1 (or the pseudogene TRBV3-2) with TRBJ2-5; D unclear. V gave up 0 bases and J gave up 1 base, with 9 bases separating them. The CDR3 length is 15 residues. Per germline, CDR1 LGHDT and CDR2 YNNKEL (reference sequence). The CDR3 sequence is CASSQEAAAQETQYF. DNA for the CDR3: TGTGCCAGCAGCCAAGAAGCAGCCGCCCAAGAGACCCAGTACTTC.

The rearrangement joins TRBV28 to TRBJ1-5, with TRBD1 matching 9 bases. Germline CDR1 MDHEN, CDR2 SYDVKM. This CDR3 region has 18 residues. With V trimmed by 3 bases and J by 6 bases, 15 bases remained unmatched. The DNA for the CDR3 is TGTGCCAGCAGTTTCCGATTTTCCGGGACAGGGATTGGTCAGCCCCAGCATTTT. Residues: CASSFRFSGTGIGQPQHF.

V is TRBV7-8 and J is TRBJ2-7; no reliable D call. The CDR3 covers 14 residues. CDR1 and CDR2 from the germline V gene are SGHVS and FQNEAQ. V was trimmed by 5 bases and J by 2 bases, leaving 13 bases between them. Written as DNA, the CDR3 is TGTGCCAGCAGCCGGAACCAGAAGACCTACGAGCAGTACTTC. It specifies CASSRNQKTYEQYF.

The chain recombines TRBV15 with TRBJ2-1; TRBD2 matches 7 bases. Per the germline V gene, CDR1 is LNHNV and CDR2 is YYDKDF (reference sequence). The junction had 5 bases not matched to a gene; V was cut back by 3 bases and J by 6 bases. The CDR3 loop spans 14 amino acids. The CDR3 spells CATSSGRVGNEQFF. CDR3 DNA sequence: TGTGCCACCAGCAGTGGGAGGGTGGGCAATGAGCAGTTCTTC.

The chain recombines TRBV10-2 with TRBJ1-3; D is uncertain. V was clipped by 4 bases and J by 0 bases, with 10 bases between them. Germline V gene data show CDR1 as WSHSY and CDR2 as SAAADI. The CDR3 spans 15 residues. CDR3 in DNA: TGCGCCAGCAGTGGCCCCGACAACTCTGGAAACACCATATATTTT. Translation: CASSGPDNSGNTIYF.

In nucleotides, the CDR3 is TGTGCCAGCAGCTTGGGGGTGAGCACTGAAGCTTTCTTT. It specifies CASSLGVSTEAFF. The chain links TRBV7-3 to TRBJ1-1; possibly TRBD1 for D (5 bases). Germline V lookup: CDR1 SGHTA, CDR2 FQGTGA. The CDR3 is 13 residues long. V shed 3 bases and J shed 4 bases, with 9 bases lying between them.

This rearrangement joins TRBV19 to TRBJ2-1, with D unresolved. V lost 4 bases and J 0 bases, leaving 10 bases between the germline ends. This CDR3 has 15 amino acids. The germline V gene has CDR1 LNHDA and CDR2 SQIVND (reference sequence). The CDR3 region has the DNA TGTGCCAGTAGTAGACCCGAGAGCTCCTACAATGAGCAGTTCTTC. This encodes CASSRPESSYNEQFF.

Only one count was recorded for this clone. This rearrangement joins TRBV7-9 to TRBJ1-2; D call uncertain. CDR3 length equals 16 residues. V lost 7 bases, J lost 2 bases, and 20 bases lay in between. Germline V CDR1 and CDR2: SEHNR, FQNEAQ (reference sequence). CDR3 DNA: TGTGCCAGCACCCAAATCAAGGGAAATAAGAACTATGGCTACACCTTC. As protein: CASTQIKGNKNYGYTF.

This clone has more than one count but fewer than ten. The rearrangement links TRBV7-2 to TRBJ1-4; perhaps TRBD1 as D (5 bases). V was cut by 6 bases and J by 3 bases, with 17 bases left in between. The CDR3 length is 16 residues. Germline V gene lookup returns CDR1 SGHTA and CDR2 FQGNSA. As DNA, the CDR3 is TGTGCCAGCAGTCTCCCTTTTTTGGGGGCTAATGAAAAACTGTTTTTT. Its translation: CASSLPFLGANEKLFF.

In nucleotides, the CDR3 is TGTGCCAGCAGCCACCGAGGGGGGCTCTCCTACAATGAGCAGTTCTTC. It encodes CASSHRGGLSYNEQFF. This sequence joins TRBV14 and TRBJ2-1; D may match TRBD1 or TRBD2 (6 bases each). CDR1 and CDR2 (germline): SGHDN, FVKESK. This CDR3 has 16 residues. Deletions cut 3 bases from V and 0 bases from J, with 12 bases between. Together with reference TRBV14 and TRBJ2-1, the CDR3 gives the full variable domain: EAGVTQFPSHSVIEKGQTVTLRCDPISGHDNLYWYRRVMGKEIKFLLHFVKESKQDESGMPNNRFLAERTGGTYSTLKVQPAELEDSGVYFCASSHRGGLSYNEQFFGPGTRLTVL.

The V gene is TRBV19, the J gene TRBJ1-2; D is unresolved. CDR1 LNHDA and CDR2 SQIVND come from the germline V gene (reference sequence). V was cut by 6 bases and J by 2 bases, with 13 bases left in between. The CDR3 loop spans 14 amino acids. In DNA, the CDR3 is TGTGCCAGTAGCAGTCAAGGCGTCAACTATGGCTACACCTTC. This sequence encodes CASSSQGVNYGYTF.